What follows is one TCR beta chain and its context. Sequencing used immunoSEQ multiplex PCR; TCRdb keeps in-frame clones, though not all of them. The sample yields around 130,000 clones, less than 90% seen once. These data originate in a study of blood T cell repertoires in COVID-19. Participants were aged about 18 to 100 years from about two dozen US areas. Grouping used clinical history reported by participants in a survey and questionnaire. Germline assignment: CDR1 SQVTM and CDR2 ANQGSEA. The CDR3 consists of 12 residues. V dropped 6 bases and J dropped 7; count of bases not matched to a gene: 8. The chain links TRBV29-1 to TRBJ1-1; TRBD1 matches 7 bases. Specimen: PBMCs or T cells enriched from blood (not recorded which). The sequence was obtained from a man aged 30 to 45 who had recovered from COVID-19. The CDR3 DNA sequence: TGCAGCGTCCAACGACAGGGATATGAAGCTTTCTTT. Residues: CSVQRQGYEAFF.